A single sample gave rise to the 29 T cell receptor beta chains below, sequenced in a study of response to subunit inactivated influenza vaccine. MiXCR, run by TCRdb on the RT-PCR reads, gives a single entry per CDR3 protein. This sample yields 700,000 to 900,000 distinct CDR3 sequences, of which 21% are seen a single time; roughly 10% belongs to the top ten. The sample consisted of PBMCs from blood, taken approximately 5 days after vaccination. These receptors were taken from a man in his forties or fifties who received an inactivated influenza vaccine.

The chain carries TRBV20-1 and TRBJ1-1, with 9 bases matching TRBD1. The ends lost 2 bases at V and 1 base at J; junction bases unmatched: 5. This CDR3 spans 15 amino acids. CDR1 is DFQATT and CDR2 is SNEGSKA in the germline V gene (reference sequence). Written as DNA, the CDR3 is TGCAGTGCTAGACCCCCGACAGGGGGGAACACTGAAGCTTTCTTT. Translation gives CSARPPTGGNTEAFF.

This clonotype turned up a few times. CDR3 coding DNA: TGCAGTACTTACAGGGGGCTCAATCAGCCCCAGCATTTT. This translates into CSTYRGLNQPQHF. This sequence joins TRBV20-1 and TRBJ1-5; 9 positions agree with TRBD1. The CDR3 covers 13 residues. V trimming: 8 bases; J trimming: 3 bases; junction bases outside the gene matches: 5. Germline V CDR1 and CDR2: DFQATT, SNEGSKA (reference sequence).

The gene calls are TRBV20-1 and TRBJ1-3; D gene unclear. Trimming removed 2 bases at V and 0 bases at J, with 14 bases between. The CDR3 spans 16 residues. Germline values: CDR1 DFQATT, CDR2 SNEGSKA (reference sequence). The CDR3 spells CSARSGQISSGNTIYF. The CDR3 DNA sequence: TGCAGTGCTAGATCGGGTCAAATAAGCTCTGGAAACACCATATATTTT.

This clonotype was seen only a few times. As DNA, the CDR3 is TGCGCCAGCAGCTTGTTCGCCGCCAGGGATGGAGGAGAGACCCAGTACTTC. It translates to CASSLFAARDGGETQYF. The J gene is TRBJ2-5, the V gene TRBV5-1; D tentatively reads TRBD1 or TRBD2 (5 bases each). Germline assignment: CDR1 SGHRS and CDR2 YFSETQ. V lost 1 base to trimming and J lost 4 bases, with 20 bases between them. The CDR3 covers 17 residues.

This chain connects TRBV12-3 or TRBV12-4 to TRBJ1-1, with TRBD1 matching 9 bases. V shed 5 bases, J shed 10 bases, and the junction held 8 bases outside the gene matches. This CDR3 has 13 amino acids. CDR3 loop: CASSQSGGQGAFF. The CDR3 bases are TGTGCCAGCAGTCAGAGTGGGGGACAGGGAGCTTTCTTT.

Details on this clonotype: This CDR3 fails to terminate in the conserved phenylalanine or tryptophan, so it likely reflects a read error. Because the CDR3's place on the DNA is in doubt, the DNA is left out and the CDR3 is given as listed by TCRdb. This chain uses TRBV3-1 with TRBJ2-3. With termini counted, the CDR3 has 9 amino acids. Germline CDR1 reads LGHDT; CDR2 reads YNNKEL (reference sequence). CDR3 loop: CASSPDRLR.

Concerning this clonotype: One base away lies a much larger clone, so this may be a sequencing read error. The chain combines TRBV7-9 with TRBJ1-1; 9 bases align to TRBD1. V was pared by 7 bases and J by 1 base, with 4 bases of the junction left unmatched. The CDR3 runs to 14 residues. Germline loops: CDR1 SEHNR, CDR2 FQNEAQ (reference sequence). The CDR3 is CASIPTGGNTEAFF. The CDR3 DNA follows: TGTGCCAGCATCCCGACAGGGGGGAACACTGAAGCTTTCTTT.

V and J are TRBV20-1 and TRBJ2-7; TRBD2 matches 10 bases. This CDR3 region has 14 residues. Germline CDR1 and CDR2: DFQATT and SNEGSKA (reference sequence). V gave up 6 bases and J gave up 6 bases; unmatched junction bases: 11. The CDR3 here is CSAIAGGAAGEQYF. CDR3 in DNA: TGCAGTGCAATAGCGGGAGGAGCCGCGGGCGAGCAGTACTTC.

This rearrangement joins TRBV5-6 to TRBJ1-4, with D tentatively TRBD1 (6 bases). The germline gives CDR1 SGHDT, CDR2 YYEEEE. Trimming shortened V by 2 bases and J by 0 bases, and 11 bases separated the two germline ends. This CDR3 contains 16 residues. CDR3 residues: CASSFTTGATNEKLFF. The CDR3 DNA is TGTGCCAGCAGCTTCACGACAGGAGCAACTAATGAAAAACTGTTTTTT. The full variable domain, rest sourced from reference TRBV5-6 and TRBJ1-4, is DAGVTQSPTHLIKTRGQQVTLRCSPKSGHDTVSWYQQALGQGPQFIFQYYEEEERQRGNFPDRFSGHQFPNYSSELNVNALLLGDSALYLCASSFTTGATNEKLFFGSGTQLSVL.

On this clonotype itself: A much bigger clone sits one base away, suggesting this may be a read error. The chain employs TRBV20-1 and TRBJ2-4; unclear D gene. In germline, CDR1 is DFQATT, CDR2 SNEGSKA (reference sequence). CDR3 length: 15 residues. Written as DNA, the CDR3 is TGCTGTGCTACCCGTTCCCAATCGGCCAAAAACATTCAGTACTTC. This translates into CCATRSQSAKNIQYF.

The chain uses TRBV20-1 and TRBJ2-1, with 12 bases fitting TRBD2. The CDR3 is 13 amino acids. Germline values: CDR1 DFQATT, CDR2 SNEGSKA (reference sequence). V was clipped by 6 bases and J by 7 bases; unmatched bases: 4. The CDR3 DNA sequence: TGCAGTGCCCTAGCGGGGGGGCTAAATGAGCAGTTCTTC. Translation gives CSALAGGLNEQFF.

The CDR3 region is CASSHPGAGETQYF. Here the CDR3 DNA reads TGCGCCAGCAGCCACCCGGGTGCGGGCGAGACCCAGTACTTC. This chain links TRBV4-1 with TRBJ2-5, with a weak D call TRBD2 (5 bases). CDR3 length: 14 residues. Trimming removed 3 bases from V and 5 bases from J, with 13 bases in between. CDR1 and CDR2 (germline): MGHRA, YSYEKL.

CDR3 bases: TGTGCCAGCAGCAAGGGGGGGACTAGCGGAACTAACACCGGGGAGCTGTTTTTT. This encodes CASSKGGTSGTNTGELFF. This chain joins TRBV7-3 and TRBJ2-2, with TRBD2 matching over 11 bases. J lost 2 bases, V lost 5 bases, and 10 bases had no gene match. CDR1 is SGHTA and CDR2 is FQGTGA in the germline V gene. This CDR3 comprises 18 residues.

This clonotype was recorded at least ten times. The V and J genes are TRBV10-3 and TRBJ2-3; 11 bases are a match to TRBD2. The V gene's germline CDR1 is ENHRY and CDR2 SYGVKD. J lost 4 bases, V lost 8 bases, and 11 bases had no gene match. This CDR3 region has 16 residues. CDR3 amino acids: CAISGTAGLAADTQYF. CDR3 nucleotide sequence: TGTGCCATCTCTGGGACAGCGGGACTAGCGGCAGATACGCAGTATTTT.

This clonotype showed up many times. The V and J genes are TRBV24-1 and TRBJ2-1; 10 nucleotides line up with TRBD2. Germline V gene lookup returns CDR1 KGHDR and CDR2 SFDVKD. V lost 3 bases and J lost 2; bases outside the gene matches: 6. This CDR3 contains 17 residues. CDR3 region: CATSDDGLADAYNEQFF. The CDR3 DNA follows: TGTGCCACCAGTGATGACGGACTAGCGGATGCCTACAATGAGCAGTTCTTC.

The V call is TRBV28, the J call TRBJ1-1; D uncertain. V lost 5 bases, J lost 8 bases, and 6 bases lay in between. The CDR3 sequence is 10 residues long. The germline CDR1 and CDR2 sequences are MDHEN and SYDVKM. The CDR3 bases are TGTGCCAGCAGTCTGAACGAAGCTTTCTTT. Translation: CASSLNEAFF.

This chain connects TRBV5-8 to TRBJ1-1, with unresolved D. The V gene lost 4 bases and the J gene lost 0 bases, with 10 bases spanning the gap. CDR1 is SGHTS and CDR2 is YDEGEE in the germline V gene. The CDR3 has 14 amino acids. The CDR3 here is CASSLFGVNTEAFF. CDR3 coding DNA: TGTGCCAGCAGCCTCTTTGGGGTGAACACTGAAGCTTTCTTT.

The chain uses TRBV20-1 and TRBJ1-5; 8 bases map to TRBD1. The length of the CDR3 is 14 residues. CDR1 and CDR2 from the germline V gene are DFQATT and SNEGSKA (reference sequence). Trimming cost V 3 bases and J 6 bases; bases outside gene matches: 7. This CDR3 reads CSASPTGGVQPQHF. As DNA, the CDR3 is TGCAGTGCTAGCCCTACAGGGGGTGTTCAGCCCCAGCATTTT.

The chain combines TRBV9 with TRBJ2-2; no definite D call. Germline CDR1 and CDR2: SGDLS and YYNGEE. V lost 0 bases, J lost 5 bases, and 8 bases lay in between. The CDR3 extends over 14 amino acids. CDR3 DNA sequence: TGTGCCAGCAGCGTAGAGCAGCCTACCGGGGAGCTGTTTTTT. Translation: CASSVEQPTGELFF.

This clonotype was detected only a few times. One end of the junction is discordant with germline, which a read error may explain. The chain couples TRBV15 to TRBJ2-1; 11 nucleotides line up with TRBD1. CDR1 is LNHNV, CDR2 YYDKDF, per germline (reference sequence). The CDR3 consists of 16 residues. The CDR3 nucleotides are TGTGCCACCAGCGGAGACGGGACAGGGGGGTACAATGAGCAGTTCTTC. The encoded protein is CATSGDGTGGYNEQFF.

This CDR3 is CASSFTQGAYEQYF. For the CDR3, the DNA is TGTGCCAGCAGCTTCACGCAGGGAGCCTACGAGCAGTACTTC. The V and J genes are TRBV7-2 and TRBJ2-7; D tentatively fits TRBD1 or TRBD2 (5 bases each). The V end was cut by 3 bases, the J end by 2 bases, with 11 bases between. The CDR3 is 14 residues long. Per germline, CDR1 SGHTA and CDR2 FQGNSA.

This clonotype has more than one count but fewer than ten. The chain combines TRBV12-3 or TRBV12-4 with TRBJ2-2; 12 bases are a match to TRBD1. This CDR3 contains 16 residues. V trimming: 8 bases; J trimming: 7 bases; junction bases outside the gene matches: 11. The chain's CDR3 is CASRDRGRVSHGELFF. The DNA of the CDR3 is TGTGCCAGCCGGGACAGGGGGCGCGTTAGTCACGGGGAGCTGTTTTTT.

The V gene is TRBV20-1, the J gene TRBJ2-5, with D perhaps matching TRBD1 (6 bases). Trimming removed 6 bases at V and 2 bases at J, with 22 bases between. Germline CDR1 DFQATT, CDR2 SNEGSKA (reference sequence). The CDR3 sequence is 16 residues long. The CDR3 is CSARPLREGGQETQYF. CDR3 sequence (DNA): TGCAGTGCCAGACCCCTCCGGGAAGGGGGACAAGAGACCCAGTACTTC.

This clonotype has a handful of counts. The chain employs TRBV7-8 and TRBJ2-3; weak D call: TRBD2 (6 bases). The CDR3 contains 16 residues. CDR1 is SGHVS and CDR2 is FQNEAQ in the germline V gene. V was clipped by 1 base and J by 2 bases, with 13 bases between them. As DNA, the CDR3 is TGTGCCAGCAGCTTAGGTACCGGGGGTCCCACAGATACGCAGTATTTT. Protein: CASSLGTGGPTDTQYF.

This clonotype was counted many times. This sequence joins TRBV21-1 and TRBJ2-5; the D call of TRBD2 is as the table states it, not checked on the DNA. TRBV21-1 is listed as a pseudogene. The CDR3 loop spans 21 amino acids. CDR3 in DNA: TGTGCCAGCAGCAATGCAAGGGCGGAGGGGACTAGCGGTGGGAGGCAAGAGACCCAGTACTTC. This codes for CASSNARAEGTSGGRQETQYF.

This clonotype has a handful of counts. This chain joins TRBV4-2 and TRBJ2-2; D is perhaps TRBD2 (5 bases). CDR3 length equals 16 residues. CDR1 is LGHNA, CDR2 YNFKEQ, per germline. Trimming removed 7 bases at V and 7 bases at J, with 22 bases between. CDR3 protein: CASTSSTAASGGELFF. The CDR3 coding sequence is TGTGCCAGCACCTCAAGCACGGCAGCGAGCGGCGGGGAGCTGTTTTTT.

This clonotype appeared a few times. In DNA, the CDR3 is TGTGCCAGCAGCCACGGTCGGTTCTCTGGGGCCAACGTCCTGACTTTC. Translated, it gives CASSHGRFSGANVLTF. This chain links TRBV6-1 with TRBJ2-6; D remains unclear. CDR3 length: 16 amino acids. Looked up from germline, CDR1 is MNHNS and CDR2 is SASEGT. V gave up 6 bases and J gave up 0 bases, with 12 bases separating them.

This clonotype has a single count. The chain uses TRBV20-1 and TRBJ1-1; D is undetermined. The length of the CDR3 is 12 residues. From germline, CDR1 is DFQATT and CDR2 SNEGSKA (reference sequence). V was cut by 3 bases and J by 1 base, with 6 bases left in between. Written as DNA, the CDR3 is TGCAGTGCTAGTAACGAGAACACTGAAGCTTTCTTT. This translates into CSASNENTEAFF.

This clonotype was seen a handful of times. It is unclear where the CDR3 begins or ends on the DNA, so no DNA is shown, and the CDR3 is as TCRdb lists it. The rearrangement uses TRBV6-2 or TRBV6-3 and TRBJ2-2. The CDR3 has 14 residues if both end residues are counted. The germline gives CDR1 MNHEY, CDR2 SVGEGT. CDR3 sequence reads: CASSPTFPPGSCFF.